Given below is one TCR beta chain in context. The germline V gene encodes CDR1 SGHVS and CDR2 FQNEAQ. J was trimmed by 5 bases and V by 4 bases; bases with no gene match: 12. There are 18 residues in the CDR3. TCRdb reprocessed the RACE reads via MiXCR and lists one record per CDR3 protein. The sample shows about 120,000 distinct CDR3 sequences, about 11% of them seen only once. The time point denotes: patch test 3, about 24 weeks after DPC sensitization. The treatment was: therapeutic diphenylcyclopropenone sensitization with weekly scalp DPC. The data originate from a study of human T cells and chemical hapten exposure. Whole-study context: The study sensitized with 2% DPC on an approximately 2 cm by approximately 2 cm patch of upper inner arm skin.

The receptor was isolated from a woman in her fifties or sixties with alopecia areata. Some clones in this sample may be carry-over from other donors' samples. This material consisted of whole blood, taken in connection with sensitization to the hapten diphenylcyclopropenone (DPC). V and J are TRBV7-8 and TRBJ2-5; TRBD2 matches at 14 bases. CDR3 DNA: TGTGCCAGCAGCTCCGGACTAGCGGGGGGTCCCAATAGGGAGACCCAGTACTTC. Protein product: CASSSGLAGGPNRETQYF.